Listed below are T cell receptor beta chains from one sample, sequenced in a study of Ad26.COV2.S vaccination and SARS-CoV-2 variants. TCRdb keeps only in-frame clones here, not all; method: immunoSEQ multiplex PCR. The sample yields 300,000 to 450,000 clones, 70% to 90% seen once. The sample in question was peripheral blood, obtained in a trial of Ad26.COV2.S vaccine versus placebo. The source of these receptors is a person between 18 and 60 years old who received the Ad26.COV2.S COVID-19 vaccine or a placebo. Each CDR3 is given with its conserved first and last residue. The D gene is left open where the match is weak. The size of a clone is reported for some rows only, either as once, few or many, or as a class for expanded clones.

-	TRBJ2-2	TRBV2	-	TGTGCCAGCAGCTACGACAGGTTGGACACCGGGGAGCTGTTTTTT	CASSYDRLDTGELFF
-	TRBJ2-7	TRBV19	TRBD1	TGTGCCAGTAGATCCCTGGGACAGGGGGCGCACGAGCAGTACTTC	CASRSLGQGAHEQYF
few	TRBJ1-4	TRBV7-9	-	TGTGCCAGCAGCTTAACCCGGTCGGGGAATGAAAAACTGTTTTTT	CASSLTRSGNEKLFF
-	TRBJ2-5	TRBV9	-	TGTGCCAGCAGCGTAGGGAGTTGGGGCGGAAGGGTCGAAGAGACCCAGTACTTC	CASSVGSWGGRVEETQYF
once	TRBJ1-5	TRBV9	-	TGTGCCAGCAGCCCACAGGACAGTCCGCAAGGGGCCCAGCATTTT	CASSPQDSPQGAQHF
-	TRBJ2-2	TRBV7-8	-	TGTGCCAGCAGCTTAGAACAGGGACACACCGGGGAGCTGTTTTTT	CASSLEQGHTGELFF
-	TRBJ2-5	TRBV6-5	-	TGTGCCAGCAGTTACGTTCCCGGCGGTGCACAAGAGACCCAGTACTTC	CASSYVPGGAQETQYF
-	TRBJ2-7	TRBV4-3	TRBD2	TGCGCCAGCAGCCAAGGTGCCGGGACTAGCGGATACGAGCAGTACTTC	CASSQGAGTSGYEQYF
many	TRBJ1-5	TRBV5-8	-	TGTGCCAGCAGCCGACCCCAGATAAATCAGCCCCAGCATTTT	CASSRPQINQPQHF
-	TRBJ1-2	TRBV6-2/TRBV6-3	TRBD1	TGTGCCAGCAGTTCTCTATTCGGACAGGGCGCTAACTATGGCTACACCTTC	CASSSLFGQGANYGYTF
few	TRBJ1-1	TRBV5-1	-	TGCGCCAGCAGCTTGGGGGACACTGAAGCTTTCTTT	CASSLGDTEAFF
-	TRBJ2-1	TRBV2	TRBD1	TGTGCCAGCAGTGAACCGGGACAGGGGGTCTCCTACAATGAGCAGTTCTTC	CASSEPGQGVSYNEQFF
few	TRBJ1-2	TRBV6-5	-	TGTGCCAGCAGAGTAACCGGGACCGACTATGGCTACACCTTC	CASRVTGTDYGYTF
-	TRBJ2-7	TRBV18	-	TGTGCCAGCTCACCAACTAGGGGTGGTTACGAGCAGTACTTC	CASSPTRGGYEQYF
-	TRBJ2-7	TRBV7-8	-	TGTGCCAGCAGCTTAAAGGGGTCGTACGAGCAGTACTTC	CASSLKGSYEQYF
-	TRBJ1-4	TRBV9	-	TGTGCCAGCAGCGTAGAGGGGGTTGCTAATGAAAAACTGTTTTTT	CASSVEGVANEKLFF
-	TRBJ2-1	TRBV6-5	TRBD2	TGTGCCAGTAGCAGCGGGAGGTACAATGAGCAGTTCTTC	CASSSGRYNEQFF
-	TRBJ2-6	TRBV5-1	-	TGCGCCAGCAGGGGTTCTGGGGCCAACGTCCTGACTTTC	CASRGSGANVLTF
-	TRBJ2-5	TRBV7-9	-	TGTGCCAGCAGCTCGGACCACTTACAAGAGACCCAGTACTTC	CASSSDHLQETQYF
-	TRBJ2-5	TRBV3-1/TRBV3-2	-	TGTGCCAGCAGCCACTCCCCCCGCAACGGGGAAAGAGAGACCCAGTACTTC	CASSHSPRNGERETQYF
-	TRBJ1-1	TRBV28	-	TGTGCCAGCAGTTTGGCCGGTCGCGAAGCTTTCTTT	CASSLAGREAFF
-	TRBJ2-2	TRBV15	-	TGTGCCACCAGCAGAGACGACATTCCGAACACCGGGGAGCTGTTTTTT	CATSRDDIPNTGELFF
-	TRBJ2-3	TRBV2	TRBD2	TGTGCCAGCAACCCGGGGCCGGGAGGTTTCCCCCGAGATACGCAGTATTTT	CASNPGPGGFPRDTQYF
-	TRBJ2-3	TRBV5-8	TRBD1	TGTGCCAGCAGCTTGGCTCGAATGGGGGACAGGGGGCTGGATACGCAGTATTTT	CASSLARMGDRGLDTQYF
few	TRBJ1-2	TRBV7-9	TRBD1	TGTGCCAGCAGCTTAGCTGCAGGGGGCAGCTATGGCTACACCTTC	CASSLAAGGSYGYTF
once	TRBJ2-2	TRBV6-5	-	TGTGCCACCCCCCTAATGACCACCGGGAAGCTGTTTTTT	CATPLMTTGKLFF
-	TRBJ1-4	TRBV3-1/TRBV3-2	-	TGTGCCAGCAGCAGCTGGGCCACTAATGAAAAACTGTTTTTT	CASSSWATNEKLFF
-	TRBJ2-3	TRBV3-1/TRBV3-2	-	TGTGCCAGCAGCCAAGGACAACAGAGGACAGATACGCAGTATTTT	CASSQGQQRTDTQYF
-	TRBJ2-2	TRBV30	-	TGTGCCTGGGGGGGACAAAACACCGGGGAGCTGTTTTTT	CAWGGQNTGELFF
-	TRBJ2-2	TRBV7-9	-	TGTGCCACAACAGGTCGGGCGAACACCGGGGAGCTGTTTTTT	CATTGRANTGELFF
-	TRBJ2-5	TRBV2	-	TGTGCCAGCAGTCTAAGTGAGACCCAGTACTTC	CASSLSETQYF
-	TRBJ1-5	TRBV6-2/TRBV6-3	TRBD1	TGTGCCAGCAGTGCCAGGGGGAGTCAGCCCCAGCATTTT	CASSARGSQPQHF
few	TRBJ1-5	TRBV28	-	TGTGCCAGCAGTTTATTATTGGGGGGCAATCAGCCCCAGCATTTT	CASSLLLGGNQPQHF
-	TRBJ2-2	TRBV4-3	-	TGCGCCAGCAGCCAGGAAGGACTAAACACCGGGGAGCTGTTTTTT	CASSQEGLNTGELFF
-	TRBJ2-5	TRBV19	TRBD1	TGTGCCAGTAGTTCGGGACAGGGGCAAGAGACCCAGTACTTC	CASSSGQGQETQYF
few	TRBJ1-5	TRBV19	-	TGTGCCAGTAGCGTTAGAGGCAATCAGCCCCAGCATTTT	CASSVRGNQPQHF
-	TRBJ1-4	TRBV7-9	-	TGTGCCAGCAGCCAGTATGATCGGCCGACTAATGAAAAACTGTTTTTT	CASSQYDRPTNEKLFF
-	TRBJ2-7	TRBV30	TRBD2	TGTGCCTGGAGTCTGGCGGGGGGCGAGCAGTACTTC	CAWSLAGGEQYF
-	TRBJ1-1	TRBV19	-	TGTGCCAGTAGTATAGGCCCGGGCGGTAACACTGAAGCTTTCTTT	CASSIGPGGNTEAFF
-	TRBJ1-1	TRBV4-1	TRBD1	TGCGCCAGCACCTTGGACAGGGGATACGGGGTCACTGAAGCTTTCTTT	CASTLDRGYGVTEAFF
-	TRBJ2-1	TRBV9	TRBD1	TGTGCCAGCAGCGTAGGAGCGCTACAGGGGGGCTCCTACAATGAGCAGTTCTTC	CASSVGALQGGSYNEQFF
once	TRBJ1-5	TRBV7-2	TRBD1	TGTGCCAGCAGCTTATCCGGACAGGGGTATGCCCAGCATTTT	CASSLSGQGYAQHF
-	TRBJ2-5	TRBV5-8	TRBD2	TGTGCCAGCAGCTTCGGACGGGGGGATACAGGATCCGGGGAGACCCAGTACTTC	CASSFGRGDTGSGETQYF
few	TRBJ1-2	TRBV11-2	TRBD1	TGTGCCAGCAGCCCTCCCGGGACAGGATCTAACTATGGCTACACCTTC	CASSPPGTGSNYGYTF
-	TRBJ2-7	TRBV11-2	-	TGTGCCAGCAGTACACTTCGGGGGATCTACGAGCAGTACTTC	CASSTLRGIYEQYF
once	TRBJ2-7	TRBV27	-	TGTGCCAGCAGTTTAGAGGGTCAATACGAGCAGTACTTC	CASSLEGQYEQYF
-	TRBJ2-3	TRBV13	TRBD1	TGTGCCAGCTGCGAGGACAGGGGACCCCCAGATACGCAGTATTTT	CASCEDRGPPDTQYF
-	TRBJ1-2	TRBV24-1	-	TGTGCCACCAGTGAAAAGGACGGCCAGAACTATGGCTACACCTTC	CATSEKDGQNYGYTF
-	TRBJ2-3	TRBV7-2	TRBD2	TGTGCCAGCAGCTTAGTCCGGTCGGGACTAGCGGCTAATACGCAGTATTTT	CASSLVRSGLAANTQYF
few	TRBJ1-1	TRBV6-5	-	TGTGCCAGCAGTTACTCGACCCGGGGGCAGGGAGCTTTCTTT	CASSYSTRGQGAFF
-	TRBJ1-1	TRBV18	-	TGTGCCAGCTCACCCCGAGAGCCCTCGAACACTGAAGCTTTCTTT	CASSPREPSNTEAFF
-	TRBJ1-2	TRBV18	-	TGTGCCAGCTCACCGACCTCGCAGGTACGAGGTGGCTACACCTTC	CASSPTSQVRGGYTF
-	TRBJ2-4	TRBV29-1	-	TGCAGTGCCATCCGACCCGACAGTCTCATTCAGTACTTC	CSAIRPDSLIQYF
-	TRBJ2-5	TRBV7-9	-	TGTGCCAGCAGCTTCGGGTTGTCAGGCCAAGAGACCCAGTACTTC	CASSFGLSGQETQYF
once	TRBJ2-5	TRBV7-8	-	TGTGCCAGCAGTATGAGAGCACAAGAGACCCAGTACTTC	CASSMRAQETQYF